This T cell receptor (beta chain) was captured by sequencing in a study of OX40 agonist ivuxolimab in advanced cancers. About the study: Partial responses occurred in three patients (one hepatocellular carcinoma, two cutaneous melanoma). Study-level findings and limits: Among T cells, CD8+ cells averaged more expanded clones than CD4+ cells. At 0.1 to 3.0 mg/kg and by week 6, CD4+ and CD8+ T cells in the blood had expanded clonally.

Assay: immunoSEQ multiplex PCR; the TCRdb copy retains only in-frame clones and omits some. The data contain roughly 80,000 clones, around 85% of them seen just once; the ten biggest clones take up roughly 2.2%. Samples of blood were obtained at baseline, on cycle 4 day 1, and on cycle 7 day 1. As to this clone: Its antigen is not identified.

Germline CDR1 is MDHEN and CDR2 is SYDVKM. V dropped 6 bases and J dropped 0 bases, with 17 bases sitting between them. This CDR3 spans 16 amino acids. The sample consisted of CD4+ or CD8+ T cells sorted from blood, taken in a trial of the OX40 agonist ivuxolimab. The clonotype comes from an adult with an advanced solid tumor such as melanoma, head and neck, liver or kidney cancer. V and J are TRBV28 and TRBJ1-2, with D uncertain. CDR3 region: CASRTFRASPNYGYTF. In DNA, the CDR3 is TGTGCCAGCAGGACATTTAGGGCTTCTCCTAACTATGGCTACACCTTC.